This record concerns one T cell receptor (beta chain) sequence. Its antigen remains unidentified. These data belong to a study of T-cell memory formation after mild COVID-19. General study findings and limits: A subset of responding clones appeared in pre-infection memory, suggesting cross-reactive memory joined. Clones shrinking between day 15 and 85 showed a balanced CD4/CD8 split, and those that grew later tilted toward CD4+.

Constant-segment primers were used for 5'RACE, and the resulting TCR alpha and TCR beta cDNA libraries carried sample barcodes and UMIs. Each CDR3 protein gets one entry after TCRdb re-called the 5' RACE reads with MiXCR. The table shows just under 150,000 distinct CDR3 sequences, with 15% to 20% occurring only once. Between the trimmed V and J ends, which lost 0 bases and 0 bases, there was a span of 10 bases. The germline gives CDR1 SGHRS, CDR2 YFSETQ. CDR3 length: 16 amino acids. The clonotype was recovered from an adult woman who had mild COVID-19 (a few samples of this study predate the infection). Cell type and time point are not known. The chain joins TRBV5-1 to TRBJ2-1; D gene uncertain. Sequenced: PBMCs or a T cell subset sorted from them (not recorded which). In nucleotides, the CDR3 is TGCGCCAGCAGCTTGGACTCGTTAATCTCCTACAATGAGCAGTTCTTC. Protein: CASSLDSLISYNEQFF.